One sample yielded the 19 T cell receptor beta chains listed below, sequenced in a study of T cells in Graves' hyperthyroidism and ophthalmopathy. TCR beta CDR3 sequences were amplified from RNA transcripts. In the first-round RT-PCR of the TCR CDR3, the HTBI primer set was used. Via MiXCR, TCRdb re-called the multiplex PCR reads, giving one row per CDR3 protein. The sample lists 380,000 or so distinct CDR3 sequences; approximately 13% were seen once. Specimen: blood. These receptors all come from a woman aged 30 to 39 with Graves' hyperthyroidism.

The chain uses TRBV4-2 and TRBJ1-3; D remains ambiguous. The CDR3 is 18 amino acids. CDR1 is LGHNA, CDR2 YNFKEQ, per germline. V lost 1 base to trimming and J lost 0 bases, with 16 bases between them. The CDR3 reads CASSQVLLPRTSGNTIYF. As DNA, the CDR3 is TGTGCCAGCAGCCAAGTTCTCTTACCCCGCACCTCTGGAAACACCATATATTTT.

The CDR3 is CASSQVMGSGSPLHF. The CDR3 bases are TGTGCCAGCAGCCAAGTCATGGGGTCCGGTTCACCCCTCCACTTT. This chain connects TRBV4-2 to TRBJ1-6; unclear D gene. CDR1 is LGHNA and CDR2 is YNFKEQ in the germline V gene. Trimming removed 1 base from V and 9 bases from J, with 13 bases in between. CDR3 length equals 15 residues.

This clonotype was observed at least ten times. This chain links TRBV6-7 with TRBJ1-5, with a possible D match to TRBD1 (6 bases). TRBV6-7 is an ORF; its function is uncertain. The CDR3 runs 20 residues. V was pared by 2 bases and J by 3 bases, with 26 bases between. The DNA of the CDR3 is TGTGCCAGCAGTTACCCCCAGGGGAGGGAAGCCTACCACTTCAATCAGCCCCAGCATTTT. Its translation is CASSYPQGREAYHFNQPQHF.

The V gene is TRBV9, the J gene TRBJ2-5; D remains ambiguous. The CDR3 extends over 13 amino acids. The ends were cut back, 0 bases at V and 7 bases at J, with 10 bases in the middle. Germline V gene sequence: CDR1 SGDLS, CDR2 YYNGEE. As DNA, the CDR3 is TGTGCCAGCAGCGTAGAGGCGGTTGGGACCCAGTACTTC. Protein sequence: CASSVEAVGTQYF.

The CDR3, as DNA: TGCGCCAGCAGCCAAGGATTTAATTCACCCCTCCACTTT. Translated: CASSQGFNSPLHF. The genes are TRBV4-1 and TRBJ1-6; D ambiguous. The ends were cut back, 1 base at V and 6 bases at J, with 4 bases in the middle. The CDR3 totals 13 residues. Germline CDR1 and CDR2: MGHRA and YSYEKL.

The chain uses TRBV30 and TRBJ1-1, with 8 bases aligning to TRBD1. Germline V gives CDR1 GTSNPN, CDR2 SVGIG (reference sequence). Losses at the gene ends were 2 bases for V and 3 bases for J; bases not matched to a gene: 8. CDR3 length: 15 amino acids. The CDR3 protein is CAWSIGQGNYTEAFF. DNA of the CDR3: TGTGCCTGGAGTATTGGACAGGGAAATTACACTGAAGCTTTCTTT.

This clonotype was picked up a small number of times. The V and J genes are TRBV3-1 and TRBJ2-7; no reliable D call. In germline, CDR1 is LGHDT, CDR2 YNNKEL (reference sequence). The CDR3 covers 14 residues. V lost 0 bases and J 6 bases, leaving 12 bases between the germline ends. The CDR3 loop is CASSQDRTPGEQYF. The CDR3 region has the DNA TGTGCCAGCAGCCAAGACAGGACGCCGGGCGAGCAGTACTTC.

The chain combines TRBV5-6 with TRBJ2-2; TRBD2 agrees at 8 bases. The V and J ends lost 0 bases and 2 bases, in that order; junction bases with no gene match: 6. CDR3 length: 17 residues. CDR1 and CDR2 from the germline V gene are SGHDT and YYEEEE. The CDR3 sequence: CASSLVALAVNTGELFF. CDR3 nucleotide sequence: TGTGCCAGCAGCTTGGTCGCACTAGCGGTAAACACCGGGGAGCTGTTTTTT.

Many counts were recorded for this clonotype. The V gene is TRBV28, the J gene TRBJ1-1, with D possibly matching TRBD1 (6 bases). The CDR3 covers 14 residues. V was trimmed by 7 bases and J by 0 bases, leaving 12 bases between them. From germline, CDR1 is MDHEN and CDR2 SYDVKM. The CDR3 DNA reads TGTGCCAGCACGAGCGGGGGCATGAACACTGAAGCTTTCTTT. Protein: CASTSGGMNTEAFF.

This clonotype was picked up many times. This sequence joins TRBV28 and TRBJ1-2; no definite D call. V shed 6 bases and J shed 0 bases, with 8 bases lying between them. The germline CDR1 and CDR2 sequences are MDHEN and SYDVKM. CDR3 length: 13 residues. In DNA form, the CDR3 reads TGTGCCAGCAGCCTCTCCCCTAACTATGGCTACACCTTC. The encoded protein is CASSLSPNYGYTF.

This clonotype has a handful of counts. This chain uses TRBV11-1 with TRBJ2-2; 7 nucleotides line up with TRBD1. Germline-derived CDR1 and CDR2 are SGHAT and FQDESV (reference sequence). V was pared by 5 bases and J by 17 bases, with 20 bases of the junction left unmatched. The CDR3 is made up of 15 amino acids. The DNA for the CDR3 is TGTGCCAGCAGCCCTCCGGGACAGAGACCGGGGATCTGTTTTTTT. It translates to CASSPPGQRPGICFF.

Comments on this clonotype: A read error is possible here, since a much larger clone lies one base away. This chain links TRBV12-3 or TRBV12-4 with TRBJ1-5, with D hard to call. V dropped 1 base and J dropped 3 bases, with 16 bases sitting between them. The CDR3 extends over 17 amino acids. The DNA of the CDR3 is TGTGCCAGCAGTTTAGGGAGAAGCTTTGGGATCAATCAGCCCCAGCATTTT. It is translated as CASSLGRSFGINQPQHF.

This clonotype was recorded at least ten times. The chain recombines TRBV6-1 with TRBJ2-7, with TRBD1 matching over 7 bases. The length of the CDR3 is 17 residues. Germline V CDR1 and CDR2: MNHNS, SASEGT. Losses at the gene ends were 5 bases for V and 8 bases for J; bases not matched to a gene: 21. For the CDR3, the DNA is TGTGCCAGCAGTTTCATACCACCCCCCTTAGGACAGGTCCAGCAGTACTTC. Its translation: CASSFIPPPLGQVQQYF.

The sample holds a few counts of this clonotype. The rearrangement joins TRBV20-1 to TRBJ1-6; TRBD1 matches 7 bases. CDR1 is DFQATT and CDR2 is SNEGSKA in the germline V gene (reference sequence). The CDR3 covers 14 residues. V dropped 6 bases and J dropped 9; count of bases not matched to a gene: 11. CDR3 bases: TGCAGTGCCGCCTCCAGGGGGTTTGGTTCACCCCTCCACTTT. Residues: CSAASRGFGSPLHF.

This clonotype was detected ten times or more. This CDR3 reads CSVAGTEGLSYTF. The CDR3 DNA reads as TGCAGCGTGGCCGGGACAGAAGGACTGAGCTACACCTTC. The genes are TRBV29-1 and TRBJ1-2; TRBD1 matches at 7 bases. The germline CDR1 and CDR2 sequences are SQVTM and ANQGSEA. Losses at the gene ends were 6 bases for V and 9 bases for J; bases not matched to a gene: 13. This CDR3 has 13 amino acids.

As for this clonotype: A junction boundary mismatches the germline segment, possibly from a read error. The V gene is TRBV6-5, the J gene TRBJ2-5; D is possibly TRBD2 (6 bases). The CDR3 is 16 amino acids. The germline CDR1 and CDR2 sequences are MNHEY and SVGAGI. The CDR3 sequence is CASSYSTGGRVEAQYF. In nucleotides, the CDR3 is TGTGCCAGCAGTTACTCGACCGGGGGAAGAGTAGAGGCCCAGTACTTC.

This clonotype came up many times. The CDR3 is CASSPRAGDLVGQYF. The CDR3 region has the DNA TGTGCCAGCAGTCCTCGGGCAGGCGACCTCGTAGGCCAGTACTTC. The rearrangement joins TRBV6-1 to TRBJ2-5; D is unclear. The CDR3 has 15 residues. Per the germline V gene, CDR1 is MNHNS and CDR2 is SASEGT. V was pared by 5 bases and J by 10 bases, with 23 bases between.

In its sample, this clonotype was seen many times. CDR3 in DNA: TGTGCCAGCAGTCCCAGGCCCGACCGGGCTGTCGAGCAGTACTTC. Translated: CASSPRPDRAVEQYF. The chain is built from TRBV27 and TRBJ2-7; no definite D call. The CDR3 totals 15 residues. The germline CDR1 and CDR2 sequences are MNHEY and SMNVEV (reference sequence). Trimming pared 5 bases from V and 6 bases from J, leaving 20 bases between.

On this clonotype itself: This may come from a read error, since a much larger clone is one base off. The J gene is TRBJ1-6, the V gene TRBV2; D remains unclear. This CDR3 region has 11 residues. V was clipped by 6 bases and J by 11 bases, with 8 bases between them. CDR1 and CDR2 (germline): SNHLY, FYNNEI. The CDR3 here is CASRGSPPLHF. CDR3 nucleotides: TGTGCCAGCAGGGGGAGTCCACCCCTCCACTTT.